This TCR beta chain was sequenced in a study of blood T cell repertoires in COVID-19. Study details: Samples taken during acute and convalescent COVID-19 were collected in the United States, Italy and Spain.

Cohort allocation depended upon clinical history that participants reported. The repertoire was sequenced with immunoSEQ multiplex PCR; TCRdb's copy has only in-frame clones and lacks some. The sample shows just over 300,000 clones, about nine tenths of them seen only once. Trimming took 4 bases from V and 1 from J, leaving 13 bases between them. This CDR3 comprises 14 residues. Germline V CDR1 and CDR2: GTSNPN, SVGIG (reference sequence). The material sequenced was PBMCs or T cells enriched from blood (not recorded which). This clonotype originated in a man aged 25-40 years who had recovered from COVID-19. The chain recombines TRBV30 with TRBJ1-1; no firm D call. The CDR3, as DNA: TGTGCCTGGAACGAAGCCGTCCCGAACACTGAAGCTTTCTTT. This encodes CAWNEAVPNTEAFF.